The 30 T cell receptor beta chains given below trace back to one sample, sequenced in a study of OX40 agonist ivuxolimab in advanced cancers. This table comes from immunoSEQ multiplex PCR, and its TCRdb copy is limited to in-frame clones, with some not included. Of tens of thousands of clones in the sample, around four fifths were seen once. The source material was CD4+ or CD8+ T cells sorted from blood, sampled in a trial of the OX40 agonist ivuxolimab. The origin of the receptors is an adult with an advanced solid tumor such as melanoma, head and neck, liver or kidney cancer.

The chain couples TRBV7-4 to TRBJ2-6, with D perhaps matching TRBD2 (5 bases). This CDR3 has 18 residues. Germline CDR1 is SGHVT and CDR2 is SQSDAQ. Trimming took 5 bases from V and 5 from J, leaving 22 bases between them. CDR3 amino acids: CASSRSGSSQSRANVLTF. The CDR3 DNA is TGTGCCAGCAGCAGAAGCGGCAGCTCACAAAGTCGGGCCAACGTCCTGACTTTC.

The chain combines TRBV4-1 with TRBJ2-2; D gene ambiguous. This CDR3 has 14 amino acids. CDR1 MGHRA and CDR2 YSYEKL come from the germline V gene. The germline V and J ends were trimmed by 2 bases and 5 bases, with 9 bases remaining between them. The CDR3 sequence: CASSQRLLTGELFF. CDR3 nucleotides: TGCGCCAGCAGCCAACGGCTGTTGACCGGGGAGCTGTTTTTT.

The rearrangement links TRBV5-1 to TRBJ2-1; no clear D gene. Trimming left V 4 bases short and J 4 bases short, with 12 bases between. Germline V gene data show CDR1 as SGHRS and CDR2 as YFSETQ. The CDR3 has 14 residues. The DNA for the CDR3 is TGCGCCAGCAGCAGGGCAGATCCTTACAATGAGCAGTTCTTC. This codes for CASSRADPYNEQFF.

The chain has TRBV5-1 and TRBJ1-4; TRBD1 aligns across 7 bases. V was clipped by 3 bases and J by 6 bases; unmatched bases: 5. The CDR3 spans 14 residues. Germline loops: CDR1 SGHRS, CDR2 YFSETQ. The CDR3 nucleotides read TGCGCCAGCAGCTCAAAAGGACAGGATGAAAAACTGTTTTTT. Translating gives CASSSKGQDEKLFF.

As DNA, the CDR3 is TGTGCCAGTAGTACCTCGGCGGGAGTACCCTACAATGAGCAGTTCTTC. Its translation is CASSTSAGVPYNEQFF. This chain connects TRBV19 to TRBJ2-1, with 7 bases identical to TRBD2. This CDR3 has 16 residues. CDR1 is LNHDA, CDR2 SQIVND, per germline (reference sequence). V gave up 4 bases and J gave up 2 bases; unmatched junction bases: 8.

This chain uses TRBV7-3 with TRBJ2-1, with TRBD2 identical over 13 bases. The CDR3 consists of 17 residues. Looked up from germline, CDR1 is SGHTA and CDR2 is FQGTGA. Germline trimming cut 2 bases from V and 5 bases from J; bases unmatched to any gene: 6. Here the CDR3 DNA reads TGTGCCAGCAGCTTACGGACCGGGACTAGCGGGAACAATGAGCAGTTCTTC. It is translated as CASSLRTGTSGNNEQFF.

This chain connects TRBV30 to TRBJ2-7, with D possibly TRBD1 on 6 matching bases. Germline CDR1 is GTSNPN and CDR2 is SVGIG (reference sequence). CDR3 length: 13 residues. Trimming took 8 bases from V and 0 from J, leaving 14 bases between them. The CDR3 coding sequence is TGTGCCCTTAGCCCGGGACACTCCTACGAGCAGTACTTC. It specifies CALSPGHSYEQYF.

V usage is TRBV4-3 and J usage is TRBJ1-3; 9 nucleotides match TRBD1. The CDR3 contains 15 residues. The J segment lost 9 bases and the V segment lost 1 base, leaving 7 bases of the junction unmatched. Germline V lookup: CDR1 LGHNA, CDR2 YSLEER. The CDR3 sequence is CASSQGWTGESTIYF. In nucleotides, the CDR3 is TGCGCCAGCAGCCAAGGCTGGACAGGGGAGAGCACCATATATTTT.

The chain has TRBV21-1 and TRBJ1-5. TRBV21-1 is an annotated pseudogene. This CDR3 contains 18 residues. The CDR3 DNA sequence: TGTGCCAGCAGCAGACCAGCCGGGGGAACTAGATTAACCCAGCCCCAGCATTTT. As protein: CASSRPAGGTRLTQPQHF.

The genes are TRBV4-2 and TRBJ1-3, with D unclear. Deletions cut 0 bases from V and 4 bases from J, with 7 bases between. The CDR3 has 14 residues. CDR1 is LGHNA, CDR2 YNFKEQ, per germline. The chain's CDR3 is CASSQEVGGNTIYF. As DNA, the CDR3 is TGTGCCAGCAGCCAAGAAGTAGGAGGAAACACCATATATTTT.

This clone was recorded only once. DNA of the CDR3: TGTGCCAGCAGCCTTGAAGGGGGAGGGCATACGCAGTATTTT. Its protein is CASSLEGGGHTQYF. The V and J genes are TRBV5-5 and TRBJ2-3; TRBD2 might be the D (7 bases). The germline V gene has CDR1 SGHKS and CDR2 YYEKEE (reference sequence). V lost 4 bases to trimming and J lost 7 bases, with 16 bases between them. This CDR3 comprises 14 residues.

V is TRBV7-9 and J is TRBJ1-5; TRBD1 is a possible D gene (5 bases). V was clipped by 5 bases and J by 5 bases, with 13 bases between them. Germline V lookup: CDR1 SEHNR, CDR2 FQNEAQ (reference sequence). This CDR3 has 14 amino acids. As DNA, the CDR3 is TGTGCCAGCAGCCCCGCCCCGGGGGATCAGCCCCAGCATTTT. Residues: CASSPAPGDQPQHF.

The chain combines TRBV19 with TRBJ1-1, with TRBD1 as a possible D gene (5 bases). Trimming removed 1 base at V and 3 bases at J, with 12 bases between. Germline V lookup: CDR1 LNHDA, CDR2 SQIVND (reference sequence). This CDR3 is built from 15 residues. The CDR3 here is CASSIGLAGHTEAFF. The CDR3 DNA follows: TGTGCCAGTAGTATAGGTCTAGCAGGGCACACTGAAGCTTTCTTT.

The CDR3 sequence is CASSIGLADTQYF. The CDR3, as DNA: TGTGCCAGTAGTATAGGACTTGCAGATACGCAGTATTTT. The J gene is TRBJ2-3, the V gene TRBV19; D gene uncertain. Trimming removed 1 base from V and 4 bases from J, with 6 bases in between. The CDR3 has 13 residues. CDR1 is LNHDA, CDR2 SQIVND, per germline (reference sequence).

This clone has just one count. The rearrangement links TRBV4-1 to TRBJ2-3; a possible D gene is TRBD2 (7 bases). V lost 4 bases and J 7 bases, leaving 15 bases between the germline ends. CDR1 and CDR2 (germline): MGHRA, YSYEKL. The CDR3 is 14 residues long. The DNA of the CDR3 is TGCGCCAGCAGCCTGGGGGGCGGGAGTAATACGCAGTATTTT. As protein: CASSLGGGSNTQYF.

The CDR3 loop is CASRQGYEQYF. The CDR3 coding sequence is TGCGCCAGCAGGCAGGGTTACGAGCAGTACTTC. The chain recombines TRBV23-1 with TRBJ2-7, with a weak D call TRBD1 (5 bases). TRBV23-1 is noted as an ORF with a role that remains uncertain. CDR3 length: 11 amino acids. Trimming took off 6 bases at V and 4 bases at J, with 7 bases between the two ends.

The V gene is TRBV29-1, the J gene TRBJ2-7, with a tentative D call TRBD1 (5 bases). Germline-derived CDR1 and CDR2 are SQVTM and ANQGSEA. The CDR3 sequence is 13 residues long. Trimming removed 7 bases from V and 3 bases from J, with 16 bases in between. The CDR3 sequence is CSAIVGAHYEQYF. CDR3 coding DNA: TGCAGCGCCATCGTTGGGGCCCACTACGAGCAGTACTTC.

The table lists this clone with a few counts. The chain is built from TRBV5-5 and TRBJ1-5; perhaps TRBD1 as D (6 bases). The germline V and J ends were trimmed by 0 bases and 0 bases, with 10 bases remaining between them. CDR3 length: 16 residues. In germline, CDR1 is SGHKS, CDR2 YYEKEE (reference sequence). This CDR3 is CASSLGGTTSNQPQHF. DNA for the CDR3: TGTGCCAGCAGCTTGGGGGGGACAACTAGCAATCAGCCCCAGCATTTT.

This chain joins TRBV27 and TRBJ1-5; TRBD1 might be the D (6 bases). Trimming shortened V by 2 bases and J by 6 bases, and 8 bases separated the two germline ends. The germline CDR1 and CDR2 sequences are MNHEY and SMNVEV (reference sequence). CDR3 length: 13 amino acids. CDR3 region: CASSLRGVQPQHF. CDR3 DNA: TGTGCCAGCAGTTTAAGGGGGGTTCAGCCCCAGCATTTT.

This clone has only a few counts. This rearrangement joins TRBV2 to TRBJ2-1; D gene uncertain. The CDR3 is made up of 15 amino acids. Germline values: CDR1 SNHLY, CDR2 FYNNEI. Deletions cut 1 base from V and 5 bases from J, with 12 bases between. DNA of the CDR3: TGTGCCAGCAGTGAAGTTAGCTACACTAACAATGAGCAGTTCTTC. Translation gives CASSEVSYTNNEQFF.

CDR3 nucleotide sequence: TGTGCCAGTAGTATCTCGGCGGGGGCCACAGATACGCAGTATTTT. Its translation is CASSISAGATDTQYF. The V call is TRBV19, the J call TRBJ2-3; TRBD2 might be the D (7 bases). This CDR3 contains 15 residues. The V gene's germline CDR1 is LNHDA and CDR2 SQIVND (reference sequence). V shed 3 bases and J shed 2 bases, with 12 bases lying between them. Using reference TRBV19 and TRBJ2-3 for the parts outside the CDR3, the full variable domain is DGGITQSPKYLFRKEGQNVTLSCEQNLNHDAMYWYRQDPGQGLRLIYYSQIVNDFQKGDIAEGYSVSREKKESFPLTVTSAQKNPTAFYLCASSISAGATDTQYFGPGTRLTVL.

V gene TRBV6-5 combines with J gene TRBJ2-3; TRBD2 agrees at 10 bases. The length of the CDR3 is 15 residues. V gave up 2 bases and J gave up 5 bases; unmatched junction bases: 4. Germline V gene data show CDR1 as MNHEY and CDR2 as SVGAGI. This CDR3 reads CASSYTSGEIDTQYF. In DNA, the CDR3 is TGTGCCAGCAGTTACACTAGCGGGGAGATAGATACGCAGTATTTT.

The CDR3 nucleotides are TGTGCCAGCAGCTTAGACCCACGGGATGGCTACACCTTC. This encodes CASSLDPRDGYTF. The chain has TRBV11-3 and TRBJ1-2; D ambiguous. Trimming removed 0 bases from V and 6 bases from J, with 8 bases in between. Germline CDR1 and CDR2: SGHNT and YENEEA. This CDR3 region has 13 residues.

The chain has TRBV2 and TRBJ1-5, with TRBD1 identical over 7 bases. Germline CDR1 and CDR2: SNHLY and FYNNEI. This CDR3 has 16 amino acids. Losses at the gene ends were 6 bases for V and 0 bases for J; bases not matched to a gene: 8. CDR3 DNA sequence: TGTGCCAGCAGCGCCCCCCGACAGGGTAGCAATCAGCCCCAGCATTTT. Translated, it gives CASSAPRQGSNQPQHF.

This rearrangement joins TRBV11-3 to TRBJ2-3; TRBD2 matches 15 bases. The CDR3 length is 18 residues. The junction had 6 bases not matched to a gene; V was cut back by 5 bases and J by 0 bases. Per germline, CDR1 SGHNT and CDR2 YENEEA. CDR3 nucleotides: TGTGCCAGCAGCCCAGGACTAGCGGGGGGGCCTAGCACAGATACGCAGTATTTT. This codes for CASSPGLAGGPSTDTQYF.

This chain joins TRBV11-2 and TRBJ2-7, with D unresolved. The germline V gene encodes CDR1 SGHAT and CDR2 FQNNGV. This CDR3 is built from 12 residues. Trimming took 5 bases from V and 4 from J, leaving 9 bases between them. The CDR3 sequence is CASSPHGYEQYF. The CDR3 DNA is TGTGCCAGCAGCCCACATGGGTACGAGCAGTACTTC.

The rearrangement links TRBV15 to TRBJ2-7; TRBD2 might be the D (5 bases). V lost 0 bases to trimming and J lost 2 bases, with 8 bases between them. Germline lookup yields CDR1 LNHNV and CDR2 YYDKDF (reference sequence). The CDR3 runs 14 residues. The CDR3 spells CATSRDEGPYEQYF. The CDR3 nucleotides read TGTGCCACCAGCAGAGATGAGGGCCCCTACGAGCAGTACTTC.

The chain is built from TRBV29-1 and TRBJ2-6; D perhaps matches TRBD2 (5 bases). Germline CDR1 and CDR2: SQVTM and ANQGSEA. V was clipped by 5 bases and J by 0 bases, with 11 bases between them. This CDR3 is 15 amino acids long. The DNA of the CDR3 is TGCAGCGTTACTATGAGGGACTCTGGGGCCAACGTCCTGACTTTC. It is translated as CSVTMRDSGANVLTF. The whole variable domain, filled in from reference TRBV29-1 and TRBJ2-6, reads SAVISQKPSRDICQRGTSLTIQCQVDSQVTMMFWYRQQPGQSLTLIATANQGSEATYESGFVIDKFPISRPNLTFSTLTVSNMSPEDSSIYLCSVTMRDSGANVLTFGAGSRLTVL.

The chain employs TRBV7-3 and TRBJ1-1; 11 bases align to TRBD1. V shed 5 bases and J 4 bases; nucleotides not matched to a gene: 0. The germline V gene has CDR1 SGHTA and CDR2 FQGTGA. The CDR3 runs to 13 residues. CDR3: CASSGTGGTEAFF. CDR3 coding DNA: TGTGCCAGCAGCGGGACAGGGGGCACTGAAGCTTTCTTT.

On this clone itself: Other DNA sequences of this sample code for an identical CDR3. CDR3 in amino acids: CASSLASPTETSYTF. The CDR3 DNA sequence: TGTGCCAGCAGCTTAGCAAGTCCCACCGAGACTTCCTACACCTTC. The chain recombines TRBV7-2 with TRBJ1-2, with unresolved D. Trimming took 0 bases from V and 10 from J, leaving 18 bases between them. The CDR3 consists of 15 residues. The germline CDR1 and CDR2 sequences are SGHTA and FQGNSA.